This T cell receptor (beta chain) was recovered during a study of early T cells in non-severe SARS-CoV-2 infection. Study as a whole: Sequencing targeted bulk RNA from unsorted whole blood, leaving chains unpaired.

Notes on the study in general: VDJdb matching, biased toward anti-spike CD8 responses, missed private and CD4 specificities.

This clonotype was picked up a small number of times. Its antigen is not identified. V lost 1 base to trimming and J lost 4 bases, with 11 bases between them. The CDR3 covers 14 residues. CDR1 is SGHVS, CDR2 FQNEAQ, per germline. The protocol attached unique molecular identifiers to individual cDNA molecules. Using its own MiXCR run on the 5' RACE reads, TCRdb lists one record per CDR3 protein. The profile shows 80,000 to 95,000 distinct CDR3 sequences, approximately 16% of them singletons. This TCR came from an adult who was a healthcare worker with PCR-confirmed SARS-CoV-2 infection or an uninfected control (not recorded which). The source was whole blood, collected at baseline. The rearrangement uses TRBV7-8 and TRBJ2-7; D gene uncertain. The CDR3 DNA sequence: TGTGCCAGCAGCTTAGAAAGGACCTTTTACGAGCAGTACTTC. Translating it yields CASSLERTFYEQYF. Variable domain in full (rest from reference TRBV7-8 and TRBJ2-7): GAGVSQSPRYKVAKRGQDVALRCDPISGHVSLFWYQQALGQGPEFLTYFQNEAQLDKSGLPSDRFFAERPEGSVSTLKIQRTQQEDSAVYLCASSLERTFYEQYFGPGTRLTVT.